The present TCR beta chain was sequenced within a study of shared clonotypes between healthy human individuals. Study overall: Each donor's CD4 naive and CD4 memory cells filled three plates apiece, CD8 naive two, and CD8 memory one.

Study-level results: A generally larger estimated richness was seen in naive subsets than in memory subsets.

To note about this clone: The target antigen is unknown.

The method was immunoSEQ multiplex PCR; TCRdb's version includes in-frame clones alone and lacks a portion of them. The sample comprises over 2 million clones, less than 95% of which are singletons, and approximately 0.41% rests with the top ten. This receptor was taken from a young man in good health. Some clones in this sample may be carry-over from other donors' samples. Material for sequencing was naive CD4+ T cells from PBMCs. As to subset: CD45RA+ positively selected.

The CDR3 DNA follows: TGCGCCAGCAGCCAAATTGTGGGACAGGACAACAATGAGCAGTTCTTC. It specifies CASSQIVGQDNNEQFF. This chain connects TRBV4-3 to TRBJ2-1, with 8 bases aligning to TRBD1. The CDR3 is 16 residues long. CDR1 and CDR2 from the germline V gene are LGHNA and YSLEER. V trimming: 2 bases; J trimming: 5 bases; junction bases outside the gene matches: 8.